These 24 T cell receptor beta chains were sequenced from one sample in a study of blood T cell repertoires in COVID-19. Here immunoSEQ multiplex PCR was the method, and the copy in TCRdb shows in-frame clones only, minus some. Among 400,000 or so clones listed, 85% to 90% were seen once. The sequenced sample consisted of PBMCs or T cells enriched from blood (not recorded which). These receptors all come from a man aged 30-40 years who had recovered from COVID-19.

This clone was recorded only once. The V gene is TRBV6-5, the J gene TRBJ1-2; 7 positions agree with TRBD1. This CDR3 is 16 amino acids long. The V gene end was trimmed by 3 bases and the J gene end by 4 bases; junction bases not matched to a gene: 11. The germline V gene encodes CDR1 MNHEY and CDR2 SVGAGI. For the CDR3, the DNA is TGTGCCAGCAGTTATTTTGCCGGGACAGAGATCTATGGCTACACCTTC. Its protein is CASSYFAGTEIYGYTF.

The V call is TRBV9, the J call TRBJ1-1; D uncertain. Per the germline V gene, CDR1 is SGDLS and CDR2 is YYNGEE. V lost 1 base and J 1 base, leaving 8 bases between the germline ends. The CDR3 loop spans 14 amino acids. In DNA, the CDR3 is TGTGCCAGCAGCGTATCCGGGGAGAACACTGAAGCTTTCTTT. It translates to CASSVSGENTEAFF.

This chain connects TRBV5-4 to TRBJ2-1, with TRBD2 matching 7 bases. Germline loops: CDR1 SGHNT, CDR2 YYREEE (reference sequence). The ends lost 4 bases at V and 2 bases at J; junction bases unmatched: 18. CDR3 size: 19 residues. CDR3 nucleotide sequence: TGTGCCAGCAGCCCCGGGACGGCCGGTGGGCTAGCGGCCTACAATGAGCAGTTCTTC. Its protein product is CASSPGTAGGLAAYNEQFF.

The chain combines TRBV27 with TRBJ1-2, with 12 bases identical to TRBD1. The CDR3 sequence is 14 residues long. V lost 4 bases and J lost 7; bases outside the gene matches: 4. From germline, CDR1 is MNHEY and CDR2 SMNVEV (reference sequence). CDR3 nucleotide sequence: TGTGCCAGCAGTTCGGGACAGGGGGCTTCTGGCTACACCTTC. It codes for CASSSGQGASGYTF.

Comments on this clone: Other DNA variants within this sample encode the same CDR3. The genes are TRBV27 and TRBJ1-6; no clear D gene. Germline CDR1 reads MNHEY; CDR2 reads SMNVEV (reference sequence). The CDR3 consists of 14 residues. Trimming cost V 6 bases and J 0 bases, with 6 bases left between them. Here the CDR3 DNA reads TGTGCCAGCAGCCCGAGCTCCTATAATTCACCCCTCCACTTT. Its protein is CASSPSSYNSPLHF.

As for this clone: The sample holds other DNA sequences that translate to the same CDR3. The chain joins TRBV28 to TRBJ2-7; D call uncertain. V shed 5 bases and J shed 3 bases, with 5 bases lying between them. Germline CDR1 reads MDHEN; CDR2 reads SYDVKM. The CDR3 runs to 11 residues. CDR3 in amino acids: CASSQNYEQYF. The CDR3 DNA follows: TGTGCCAGCAGTCAGAACTACGAGCAGTACTTC.

The CDR3 sequence is CASSVAPSGRNLGELFF. CDR3 nucleotides: TGTGCCAGCAGCGTAGCTCCTAGCGGGAGGAACCTCGGGGAGCTGTTTTTT. This rearrangement joins TRBV9 to TRBJ2-2; 11 positions match TRBD2. After removal of 0 bases from V and 7 bases from J, the junction contained 8 bases not matched to a gene. CDR3 length: 17 residues. Germline loops: CDR1 SGDLS, CDR2 YYNGEE.

This clone is a singleton in its sample. The rearrangement uses TRBV18 and TRBJ2-7; TRBD2 aligns across 7 bases. J lost 5 bases, V lost 3 bases, and 7 bases had no gene match. CDR3 length: 14 amino acids. Germline-derived CDR1 and CDR2 are KGHSH and LQKENI. The CDR3 nucleotides read TGTGCCAGCTCACCTAGTAGCGGGCCCCACGAGCAGTACTTC. This translates into CASSPSSGPHEQYF.

The V call is TRBV9, the J call TRBJ1-2, with D possibly TRBD1 on 5 matching bases. There are 16 residues in the CDR3. Per the germline V gene, CDR1 is SGDLS and CDR2 is YYNGEE. V lost 3 bases, J lost 3 bases, and 18 bases lay in between. The CDR3 nucleotides read TGTGCCAGCAGCGGGGATAACTTCGAAGGGGACTATGGCTACACCTTC. This sequence encodes CASSGDNFEGDYGYTF. Variable domain in full (rest from reference TRBV9 and TRBJ1-2): DSGVTQTPKHLITATGQRVTLRCSPRSGDLSVYWYQQSLDQGLQFLIQYYNGEERAKGNILERFSAQQFPDLHSELNLSSLELGDSALYFCASSGDNFEGDYGYTFGSGTRLTVV.

The rearrangement links TRBV19 to TRBJ2-7; 13 bases line up with TRBD2. Germline CDR1 LNHDA, CDR2 SQIVND (reference sequence). The CDR3 is made up of 17 amino acids. J lost 2 bases, V lost 6 bases, and 10 bases had no gene match. CDR3 in amino acids: CASSPTGTSGIPYEQYF. The CDR3, as DNA: TGTGCCAGTAGCCCGACAGGGACTAGCGGGATTCCCTACGAGCAGTACTTC.

This clone is a singleton in its sample. The chain uses TRBV19 and TRBJ1-3; 9 bases map to TRBD1. The CDR3 consists of 15 residues. Per germline, CDR1 LNHDA and CDR2 SQIVND (reference sequence). V shed 5 bases and J 3 bases; nucleotides not matched to a gene: 5. The CDR3 DNA is TGTGCCAGTAGTCGGGGACAGGGAGGTGGAAACACCATATATTTT. The encoded protein is CASSRGQGGGNTIYF.

V gene TRBV7-8 combines with J gene TRBJ2-7; 7 bases map to TRBD2. This CDR3 comprises 19 residues. Germline loops: CDR1 SGHVS, CDR2 FQNEAQ. Unmatched junction bases numbered 19, after V lost 5 bases and J lost 0 bases. The CDR3 loop reads CASSPRGALAERSSYEQYF. CDR3 DNA: TGTGCCAGCAGCCCCCGAGGGGCGCTAGCGGAAAGGAGCTCCTACGAGCAGTACTTC. Together with reference TRBV7-8 and TRBJ2-7, the CDR3 gives the full variable domain: GAGVSQSPRYKVAKRGQDVALRCDPISGHVSLFWYQQALGQGPEFLTYFQNEAQLDKSGLPSDRFFAERPEGSVSTLKIQRTQQEDSAVYLCASSPRGALAERSSYEQYFGPGTRLTVT.

This sequence joins TRBV12-3 or TRBV12-4 and TRBJ2-2; D is unclear. The CDR3 spans 12 residues. With 3 bases removed from V and 6 bases from J, the gap between germline ends came to 5 bases. DNA of the CDR3: TGTGCCAGCAGTTTCGGTGCCGGGGAGCTGTTTTTT. Its translation: CASSFGAGELFF.

The chain carries TRBV12-2 and TRBJ2-7; the table's D call TRBD2 went unverified against the DNA. TRBV12-2 is marked as a pseudogene. This CDR3 region has 17 residues. The CDR3 reads CASRLLTRTPRAYEQYF. In nucleotides, the CDR3 is TGTGCAAGTCGCTTACTCACAAGGACTCCTAGGGCCTACGAGCAGTACTTC.

This clone was seen just once. The chain uses TRBV5-1 and TRBJ1-2; 7 bases fit TRBD1. Germline-derived CDR1 and CDR2 are SGHRS and YFSETQ. The V and J ends lost 4 bases and 2 bases, in that order; junction bases with no gene match: 2. There are 13 residues in the CDR3. CDR3 sequence reads: CASSVRGNYGYTF. DNA of the CDR3: TGCGCCAGCAGCGTCAGGGGGAACTATGGCTACACCTTC.

The CDR3: CASSRPTGEQFF. The CDR3 DNA reads as TGTGCCAGCAGCCGCCCCACAGGGGAGCAGTTCTTC. The chain employs TRBV5-6 and TRBJ2-1, with D possibly matching TRBD1 (6 bases). V lost 4 bases to trimming and J lost 10 bases, with 12 bases between them. The germline CDR1 and CDR2 sequences are SGHDT and YYEEEE. The CDR3 has 12 residues.

CDR3: CASSLWWQTSGAANEQFF. In nucleotides, the CDR3 is TGCGCCAGCAGCTTGTGGTGGCAAACTAGCGGAGCGGCAAATGAGCAGTTCTTC. This chain connects TRBV5-1 to TRBJ2-1; the match to TRBD2 covers 8 bases. Germline V gene lookup returns CDR1 SGHRS and CDR2 YFSETQ. The CDR3 totals 18 residues. Unmatched junction bases numbered 16, after V lost 1 base and J lost 7 bases.

This clone was recorded a few times. The V gene is TRBV4-1, the J gene TRBJ1-5; D perhaps matches TRBD1 (5 bases). V lost 0 bases and J 4 bases, leaving 16 bases between the germline ends. Germline V lookup: CDR1 MGHRA, CDR2 YSYEKL. This CDR3 has 17 amino acids. CDR3 protein: CASSQDPGVPPNQPQHF. The CDR3 DNA is TGCGCCAGCAGCCAAGATCCGGGGGTGCCCCCGAATCAGCCCCAGCATTTT.

CDR3 bases: TGTGCCAGCTCACCCTCGCGTAATCAGCCCCAGCATTTT. As protein: CASSPSRNQPQHF. The chain joins TRBV18 to TRBJ1-5; no clear D. The CDR3 has 13 amino acids. CDR1 is KGHSH and CDR2 is LQKENI in the germline V gene. The V gene lost 3 bases and the J gene lost 4 bases, with 7 bases spanning the gap. The full variable domain, its missing parts supplied by reference TRBV18 and TRBJ1-5, is NAGVMQNPRHLVRRRGQEARLRCSPMKGHSHVYWYRQLPEEGLKFMVYLQKENIIDESGMPKERFSAEFPKEGPSILRIQQVVRGDSAAYFCASSPSRNQPQHFGDGTRLSIL.

The rearrangement links TRBV24-1 to TRBJ1-4; weak D call: TRBD1 (5 bases). The CDR3 extends over 15 amino acids. V gave up 4 bases and J gave up 8 bases, with 16 bases separating them. Germline values: CDR1 KGHDR, CDR2 SFDVKD. CDR3: CATSDPSGTSEKLFF. The CDR3 DNA follows: TGTGCCACCAGTGACCCATCCGGGACTAGCGAAAAACTGTTTTTT.

The chain combines TRBV18 with TRBJ1-1; D remains ambiguous. The CDR3 has 13 amino acids. Trimming left V 6 bases short and J 0 bases short, with 8 bases between. The germline CDR1 and CDR2 sequences are KGHSH and LQKENI. CDR3 nucleotide sequence: TGTGCCAGCTCCCTCCAGATGAACACTGAAGCTTTCTTT. Protein: CASSLQMNTEAFF.

The rearrangement links TRBV11-2 to TRBJ1-2, with 10 bases that match TRBD1. With V trimmed by 0 bases and J by 7 bases, 2 bases remained unmatched. CDR1 is SGHAT, CDR2 FQNNGV, per germline. The CDR3 sequence is 14 residues long. The CDR3 DNA follows: TGTGCCAGCAGCTTAGAAGGACAGGGGGGTGGCTACACCTTC. Translation: CASSLEGQGGGYTF. Full variable domain (outside the CDR3, taken from reference TRBV11-2 and TRBJ1-2): EAGVAQSPRYKIIEKRQSVAFWCNPISGHATLYWYQQILGQGPKLLIQFQNNGVVDDSQLPKDRFSAERLKGVDSTLKIQPAKLEDSAVYLCASSLEGQGGGYTFGSGTRLTVV.

A few counts support this clone. The V gene is TRBV18, the J gene TRBJ1-2; D call uncertain. Trimming left V 8 bases short and J 4 bases short, with 11 bases between. The length of the CDR3 is 12 residues. Germline V gives CDR1 KGHSH, CDR2 LQKENI. DNA for the CDR3: TGTGCCAGCCGGAATGAGGCCTATGGCTACACCTTC. Translated: CASRNEAYGYTF.

The chain employs TRBV6-1 and TRBJ2-7, with D tentatively TRBD1 (6 bases). The CDR3 consists of 16 residues. Trimming removed 0 bases from V and 4 bases from J, with 16 bases in between. The germline gives CDR1 MNHNS, CDR2 SASEGT. CDR3 DNA: TGTGCCAGCAGTGAAGCGCGGGTGACAGGAGGTTACGAGCAGTACTTC. Translated, it gives CASSEARVTGGYEQYF.